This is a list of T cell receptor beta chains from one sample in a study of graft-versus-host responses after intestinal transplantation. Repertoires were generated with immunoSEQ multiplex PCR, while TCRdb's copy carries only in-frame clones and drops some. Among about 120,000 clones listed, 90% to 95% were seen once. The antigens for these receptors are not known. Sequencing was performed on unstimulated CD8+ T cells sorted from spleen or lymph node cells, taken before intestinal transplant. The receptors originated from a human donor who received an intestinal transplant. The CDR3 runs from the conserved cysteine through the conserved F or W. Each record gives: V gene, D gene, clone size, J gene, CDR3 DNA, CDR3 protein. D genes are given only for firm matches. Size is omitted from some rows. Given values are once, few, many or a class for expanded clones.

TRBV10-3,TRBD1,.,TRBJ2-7,TGTGCCATCAGTGAGTCGGGGACAGGATCCTACGAGCAGTACTTC,CAISESGTGSYEQYF
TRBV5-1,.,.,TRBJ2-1,TGCGCCAGCAGCTTGGATATAGGGGTCTCCTACAATGAGCAGTTCTTC,CASSLDIGVSYNEQFF
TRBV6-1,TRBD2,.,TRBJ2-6,TGTGCCAGCAGTGTGTTAGCGGGAGCAACTGGGGCCAACGTCCTGACTTTC,CASSVLAGATGANVLTF
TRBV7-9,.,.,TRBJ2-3,TGTGCCAGCAGCTTATCGGGGGATAGCACAGATACGCAGTATTTT,CASSLSGDSTDTQYF
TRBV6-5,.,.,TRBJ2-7,TGTGCCAGCAGCCTCGGTACTACCTACGAGCAGTACTTC,CASSLGTTYEQYF
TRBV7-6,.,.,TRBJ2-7,TGTGCCAGCAGCTTAAGGGGGGAGGGCGTTTACGAGCAGTACTTC,CASSLRGEGVYEQYF
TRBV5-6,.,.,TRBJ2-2,TGTGCCAGCAGCCCCGGGGGCCCTAACACCGGGGAGCTGTTTTTT,CASSPGGPNTGELFF
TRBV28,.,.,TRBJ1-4,TGTGCCAGCGGATCCGCTTGGGGCCTTAATGAAAAACTGTTTTTT,CASGSAWGLNEKLFF
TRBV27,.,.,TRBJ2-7,TGTGCCAGCAGTATCCGCCCCTCTTGGATCTACGAGCAGTACTTC,CASSIRPSWIYEQYF
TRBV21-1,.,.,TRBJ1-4,TGTGCCAGCAGCAAAGGGGTGTCTCCCCGGGGGAATGAAAAACTGTTTTTT,CASSKGVSPRGNEKLFF
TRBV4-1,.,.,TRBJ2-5,TGCGCCAGCAGCCAGTCCCAGAGGGCCGTGGAGACCCAGTACTTC,CASSQSQRAVETQYF
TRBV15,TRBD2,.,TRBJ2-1,TGTGCCACCAGCAGAGAGGCTAGCGGAGGTTTTCAGTTCTTC,CATSREASGGFQFF
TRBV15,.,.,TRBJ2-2,TGTGCCACCAGCACGGGAGCCGGGGAGCTGTTTTTT,CATSTGAGELFF
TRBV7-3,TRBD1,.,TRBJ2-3,TGTGCCAGCAGCGGACAGGGGGCCGGAGATACGCAGTATTTT,CASSGQGAGDTQYF
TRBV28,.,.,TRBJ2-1,TGTGCCAGCAGCCAGACACCGGAGCAGTTCTTC,CASSQTPEQFF
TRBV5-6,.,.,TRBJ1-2,TGTGCCAGCAGCTTGGTTCAGGGTACCTATGGCTACACCTTC,CASSLVQGTYGYTF
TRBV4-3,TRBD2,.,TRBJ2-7,TGCGCCAGCAGCCCTCTAGCGGGAGCTAGCGAGCAGTACTTC,CASSPLAGASEQYF
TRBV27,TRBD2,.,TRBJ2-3,TGTGCCAGCAGTCATAGCGGGGGAGACACAGATACGCAGTATTTT,CASSHSGGDTDTQYF
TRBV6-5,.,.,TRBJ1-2,TGTGCCAGCAGTCGACTGCCGTCCTATGGCTACACCTTC,CASSRLPSYGYTF
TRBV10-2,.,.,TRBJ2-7,TGCGCCAGCAGTGAGGACTTCCGAATCTACGAGCAGTACTTC,CASSEDFRIYEQYF
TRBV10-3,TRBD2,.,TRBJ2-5,TGTGCCATCAGTATGAGGGAGGGGCAAGAGACCCAGTACTTC,CAISMREGQETQYF
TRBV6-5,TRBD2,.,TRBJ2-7,TGTGCCAGCAGTTACGGGGTAGCGGGCCTCTACGAGCAGTACTTC,CASSYGVAGLYEQYF
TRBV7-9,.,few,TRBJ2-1,TGTGCCAGCAGCTTAGGAGGGGGCAATGAGCAGTTCTTC,CASSLGGGNEQFF
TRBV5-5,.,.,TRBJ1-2,TGTGCCAGCAGCTTAAGGGTTACGGCCGGAAAATACTATGGCTACACCTTC,CASSLRVTAGKYYGYTF
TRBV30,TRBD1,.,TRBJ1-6,TGTGCCTGGAACAGGGGGCTGCTCGGTTCACCCCTCCACTTT,CAWNRGLLGSPLHF
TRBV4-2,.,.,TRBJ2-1,TGTGCCAGCAGCCGGTATATGGGCCTGGGCGAGCGAGAATATGATGAGCAGTTCTTC,CASSRYMGLGEREYDEQFF
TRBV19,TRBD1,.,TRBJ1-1,TGTGCCAGCGCGGACAGGGGCTACTCTAACACTGAAGCTTTCTTT,CASADRGYSNTEAFF
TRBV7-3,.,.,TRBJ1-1,TGTGCCAGCAGCTTAGGGCAGAACACTGAAGCTTTCTTT,CASSLGQNTEAFF
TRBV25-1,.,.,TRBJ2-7,TGTGCCAGCAGTGAATATTACGGCAGGGCGTTTGACTACGAGCAGTACTTC,CASSEYYGRAFDYEQYF